This TCR beta chain emerged from a study of blood T cell repertoires in COVID-19. Study in general: COVID-19 samples from acute and convalescent phases originated in the United States, Italy and Spain. T cells, B-cell-depleted T cells, or PBMCs supplied cDNA or gDNA.

Patients from Seattle were sampled longitudinally, starting during active infection. The CDR3 sequence is 13 residues long. Germline CDR1 MNHEY, CDR2 SVGAGI. V dropped 6 bases and J dropped 7; count of bases not matched to a gene: 9. Profiled with immunoSEQ multiplex PCR; TCRdb holds only in-frame clones, not every one. The data show 300,000 to 450,000 clones, more than 70% seen once. This clonotype was obtained from a young woman with COVID-19, enrolled during active disease. The sequenced sample was peripheral blood. The V and J genes are TRBV6-5 and TRBJ2-7; 7 bases are a match to TRBD1. CDR3 sequence reads: CASSPAGGREQYF. CDR3 bases: TGTGCCAGCAGCCCCGCAGGGGGACGAGAGCAGTACTTC.